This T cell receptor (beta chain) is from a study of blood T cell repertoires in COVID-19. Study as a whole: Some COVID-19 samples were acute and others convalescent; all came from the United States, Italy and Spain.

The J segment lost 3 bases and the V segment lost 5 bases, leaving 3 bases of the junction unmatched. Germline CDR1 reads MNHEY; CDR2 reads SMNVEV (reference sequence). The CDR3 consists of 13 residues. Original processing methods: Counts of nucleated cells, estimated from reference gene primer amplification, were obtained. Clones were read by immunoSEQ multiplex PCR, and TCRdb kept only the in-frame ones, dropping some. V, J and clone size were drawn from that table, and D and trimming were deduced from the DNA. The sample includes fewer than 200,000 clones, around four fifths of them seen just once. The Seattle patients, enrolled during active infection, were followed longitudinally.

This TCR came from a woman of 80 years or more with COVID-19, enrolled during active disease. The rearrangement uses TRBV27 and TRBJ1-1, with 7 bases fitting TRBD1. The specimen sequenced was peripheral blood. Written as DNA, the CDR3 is TGTGCCAGCAGTCCAGACAGGGACACTGAAGCTTTCTTT. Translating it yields CASSPDRDTEAFF.